This T cell receptor (beta chain) came from a study of long-term antiretroviral therapy in people with HIV. Findings of the study overall: The study found that diversity rose after ART but stayed below transplant donor controls.

There were roughly 0.95-11 million cryopreserved PBMC in the samples before DNA extraction. Investigators performed immunoSEQ version v3.0 at survey level. Clones were sequenced by immunoSEQ multiplex PCR, and TCRdb holds only the in-frame ones, with some missing. Here the sample spans 16,000 or so clones, 95% being singletons. On this clone itself: The antigen remains unidentified.

Germline loops: CDR1 SEHNR, CDR2 FQNEAQ (reference sequence). The CDR3 sequence is 14 residues long. V was clipped by 5 bases and J by 1 base, with 11 bases between them. The receptor was isolated from a man aged 30-40 years with HIV. The chain joins TRBV7-9 to TRBJ1-1; tentative D call: TRBD1 (6 bases). This sample comprised unsorted PBMCs, obtained more than 10 years after starting antiretroviral therapy. DNA of the CDR3: TGTGCCAGCAGCGAACGGGGGCGGAACACTGAAGCTTTCTTT. Translating it yields CASSERGRNTEAFF.